Following are 30 T cell receptor beta chains from one sample sequenced in a study of beta chain features in type 1 diabetes. Their target antigens are unknown. Study-wide results and limits: When Type 1 diabetes patients were examined, their TCRB CDR3s proved moderately but significantly shorter in all four CD4+ subsets.

The study reverse transcribed the entire isolated RNA, so it sequenced expressed TCRB transcripts. Only in-frame clones appear in the TCRdb table, and some are missing; sequencing was by immunoSEQ multiplex PCR. The data contain 350,000 to 450,000 clones, 10% to 15% of them singletons. The source material was naive CD4+ T cells from blood. These receptors were obtained from a woman aged 18-29 years with type 1 diabetes.

The J gene is TRBJ2-7, the V gene TRBV7-2; 10 bases align to TRBD2. The CDR3 extends over 15 amino acids. Germline loops: CDR1 SGHTA, CDR2 FQGNSA. The V gene end was trimmed by 5 bases and the J gene end by 2 bases; junction bases not matched to a gene: 6. CDR3 sequence reads: CASSPTSGETYEQYF. The DNA for the CDR3 is TGTGCCAGCAGCCCCACTAGCGGGGAAACCTACGAGCAGTACTTC.

This clone turned up a few times. The CDR3 spells CASSGRAGVFYEQYF. The CDR3 DNA reads as TGTGCCAGCAGTGGGCGGGCAGGGGTCTTCTACGAGCAGTACTTC. V is TRBV6-5 and J is TRBJ2-7, with TRBD1 as a possible D gene (6 bases). Germline V CDR1 and CDR2: MNHEY, SVGAGI. The CDR3 loop spans 15 amino acids. V lost 5 bases to trimming and J lost 3 bases, with 17 bases between them.

This clone was seen only once. J is TRBJ2-5 and V is TRBV30, with 8 bases lining up with TRBD2. Germline V lookup: CDR1 GTSNPN, CDR2 SVGIG (reference sequence). The CDR3 sequence is 13 residues long. V shed 4 bases, J shed 4 bases, and the junction held 5 bases outside the gene matches. CDR3 sequence (DNA): TGTGCCTGGACCCCGGGGGGGTTAGAGACCCAGTACTTC. This gives the protein CAWTPGGLETQYF. Full variable domain (missing parts from reference TRBV30 and TRBJ2-5): SQTIHQWPATLVQPVGSPLSLECTVEGTSNPNLYWYRQAAGRGLQLLFYSVGIGQISSEVPQNLSASRPQDRQFILSSKKLLLSDSGFYLCAWTPGGLETQYFGPGTRLLVL.

The V call is TRBV30, the J call TRBJ2-3, with a weak D call TRBD2 (7 bases). With 0 bases removed from V and 14 bases from J, the gap between germline ends came to 12 bases. Looked up from germline, CDR1 is GTSNPN and CDR2 is SVGIG (reference sequence). The CDR3 has 11 residues. The DNA of the CDR3 is TGTGCCTGGAGTGTAGGGCGGGGGCGGTATTTT. It encodes CAWSVGRGRYF.

This clone was seen only a few times. V and J are TRBV20-1 and TRBJ2-3; D call uncertain. The germline CDR1 and CDR2 sequences are DFQATT and SNEGSKA (reference sequence). This CDR3 is 11 amino acids long. V was pared by 1 base and J by 3 bases, with 2 bases between. This CDR3 is CSARVTDTQYF. For the CDR3, the DNA is TGCAGTGCTAGAGTAACAGATACGCAGTATTTT.

The chain links TRBV28 to TRBJ1-2, with a tentative D call TRBD1 (5 bases). Germline CDR1 reads MDHEN; CDR2 reads SYDVKM. This CDR3 region has 14 residues. V lost 5 bases and J 7 bases, leaving 17 bases between the germline ends. The CDR3 DNA sequence: TGTGCCAGCAGTGACGACGCCTGGGGCGGTGGCTACACCTTC. Translated, it gives CASSDDAWGGGYTF.

This clone was counted between two and nine times. The chain joins TRBV30 to TRBJ1-1; D is unclear. The CDR3 has 12 amino acids. Per germline, CDR1 GTSNPN and CDR2 SVGIG (reference sequence). V lost 1 base and J 4 bases, leaving 7 bases between the germline ends. The CDR3 sequence is CAWSGGFTEAFF. CDR3 DNA sequence: TGTGCCTGGAGTGGAGGGTTCACTGAAGCTTTCTTT. The full variable domain, completed using reference TRBV30 and TRBJ1-1, is SQTIHQWPATLVQPVGSPLSLECTVEGTSNPNLYWYRQAAGRGLQLLFYSVGIGQISSEVPQNLSASRPQDRQFILSSKKLLLSDSGFYLCAWSGGFTEAFFGQGTRLTVV.

The CDR3 is CASSGGETQYF. The CDR3 region has the DNA TGTGCCAGCAGCGGGGGGGAGACCCAGTACTTC. The chain couples TRBV11-2 to TRBJ2-5, with D possibly being TRBD2 (6 bases). Germline CDR1 SGHAT, CDR2 FQNNGV. V dropped 5 bases and J dropped 5 bases, with 6 bases sitting between them. The CDR3 loop spans 11 amino acids.

The chain has TRBV6-5 and TRBJ2-7, with 8 nucleotides matching TRBD1. Germline V lookup: CDR1 MNHEY, CDR2 SVGAGI. This CDR3 spans 15 amino acids. Trimming at V came to 0 bases and at J to 4 bases, leaving 5 bases not matched to a gene. This CDR3 reads CASSYSSNRGYEQYF. The CDR3, as DNA: TGTGCCAGCAGTTACTCATCGAACAGGGGGTACGAGCAGTACTTC.

The chain recombines TRBV18 with TRBJ1-2, with D unresolved. The germline V gene has CDR1 KGHSH and CDR2 LQKENI. CDR3 length: 14 residues. The V end lost 3 bases, the J end lost 3 bases, and 11 bases lay between the germline ends. The chain's CDR3 is CASSPFDADYGYTF. DNA of the CDR3: TGTGCCAGCTCACCTTTTGACGCGGACTATGGCTACACCTTC.

The chain uses TRBV4-3 and TRBJ2-1; maybe TRBD2 (6 bases). The CDR3 runs to 14 residues. Germline CDR1 reads LGHNA; CDR2 reads YSLEER. With 3 bases removed from V and 4 bases from J, the gap between germline ends came to 10 bases. CDR3 coding DNA: TGCGCCAGCAGCCAGGAGGGCGGTTACAATGAGCAGTTCTTC. It is translated as CASSQEGGYNEQFF.

The chain is built from TRBV10-3 and TRBJ1-2, with D perhaps TRBD1 (6 bases). The germline V gene has CDR1 ENHRY and CDR2 SYGVKD. Trimming shortened V by 7 bases and J by 8 bases, and 17 bases separated the two germline ends. CDR3 length: 13 residues. The CDR3 nucleotides are TGTGCCATCACCAAGGGGGACGCCGCCGGCTACACCTTC. Amino acids: CAITKGDAAGYTF.

The V call is TRBV30, the J call TRBJ2-7; TRBD2 might be the D (6 bases). This CDR3 contains 13 residues. V shed 1 base and J shed 3 bases, with 10 bases lying between them. Germline values: CDR1 GTSNPN, CDR2 SVGIG (reference sequence). CDR3 amino acids: CAWSADSGYEQYF. DNA of the CDR3: TGTGCCTGGAGTGCGGATAGCGGCTACGAGCAGTACTTC.

This chain joins TRBV6-5 and TRBJ1-6, with a weak D call TRBD1 (6 bases). From germline, CDR1 is MNHEY and CDR2 SVGAGI. The V end lost 6 bases, the J end lost 8 bases, and 17 bases lay between the germline ends. The CDR3 covers 15 residues. In DNA form, the CDR3 reads TGTGCCAGCAGGGTACAGGGAGTTCTTGATTCACCCCTCCACTTT. Residues: CASRVQGVLDSPLHF.

V gene TRBV27 combines with J gene TRBJ1-5; possible D gene TRBD1, 5 bases. The germline V gene encodes CDR1 MNHEY and CDR2 SMNVEV (reference sequence). This CDR3 contains 14 residues. The ends were cut back, 6 bases at V and 4 bases at J, with 13 bases in the middle. The CDR3, as DNA: TGTGCCAGCAGAATCACAGGTCTTAATCAGCCCCAGCATTTT. This sequence encodes CASRITGLNQPQHF.

Only a few counts were recorded for this clone. This sequence joins TRBV5-1 and TRBJ2-7, with D possibly TRBD2 on 6 matching bases. The CDR3 runs to 14 residues. Trimming took off 4 bases at V and 2 bases at J, with 13 bases between the two ends. Germline-derived CDR1 and CDR2 are SGHRS and YFSETQ. The CDR3 loop reads CASSPLEGPYEQYF. CDR3 nucleotide sequence: TGCGCCAGCAGCCCATTGGAGGGTCCCTACGAGCAGTACTTC.

There are a few counts of this clone. The CDR3 here is CASRPLATGNSPLHF. CDR3 nucleotides: TGCGCCAGCAGGCCCCTCGCGACAGGGAATTCACCCCTCCACTTT. The V and J genes are TRBV5-1 and TRBJ1-6; 7 positions agree with TRBD1. The germline gives CDR1 SGHRS, CDR2 YFSETQ. The CDR3 length is 15 residues. After removal of 5 bases from V and 7 bases from J, the junction contained 9 bases not matched to a gene.

This clone was observed a few times. V gene TRBV9 combines with J gene TRBJ2-6; weak D call: TRBD1 (6 bases). Germline V gene data show CDR1 as SGDLS and CDR2 as YYNGEE. V was cut by 3 bases and J by 0 bases, with 16 bases left in between. This CDR3 has 18 amino acids. CDR3 amino acids: CASSARTVLISGANVLTF. Here the CDR3 DNA reads TGTGCCAGCAGCGCGCGGACAGTACTAATCTCTGGGGCCAACGTCCTGACTTTC.

This clone was found once. This chain joins TRBV15 and TRBJ2-7; D might be TRBD1 (6 bases). Trimming left V 1 base short and J 4 bases short, with 14 bases between. The CDR3 has 15 amino acids. Germline-derived CDR1 and CDR2 are LNHNV and YYDKDF (reference sequence). This CDR3 reads CATSRVGDTYYEQYF. The CDR3 DNA is TGTGCCACCAGCAGAGTCGGGGACACCTATTACGAGCAGTACTTC.

The genes are TRBV29-1 and TRBJ2-1, with D perhaps TRBD1 (5 bases). The CDR3 runs 12 residues. V lost 7 bases and J 4 bases, leaving 11 bases between the germline ends. The germline V gene encodes CDR1 SQVTM and CDR2 ANQGSEA. CDR3 residues: CSANQGYNEQFF. The CDR3 DNA is TGCAGCGCCAACCAGGGATACAATGAGCAGTTCTTC.

This chain links TRBV2 with TRBJ1-5; D possibly corresponds to TRBD1 (6 bases). This CDR3 spans 13 amino acids. CDR1 SNHLY and CDR2 FYNNEI come from the germline V gene. V shed 5 bases and J shed 7 bases, with 12 bases lying between them. The CDR3 region is CASSTGISQPQHF. The CDR3 DNA reads TGTGCCAGCAGTACAGGGATCTCCCAGCCCCAGCATTTT.

The V and J genes are TRBV18 and TRBJ2-7, with a possible D match to TRBD2 (5 bases). The CDR3 contains 13 residues. Germline-derived CDR1 and CDR2 are KGHSH and LQKENI. V shed 0 bases and J shed 2 bases, with 5 bases lying between them. The DNA of the CDR3 is TGTGCCAGCTCACCACCCGGGGCCTACGAGCAGTACTTC. Translation gives CASSPPGAYEQYF.

The genes are TRBV9 and TRBJ2-5; TRBD2 might be the D (7 bases). V lost 8 bases to trimming and J lost 7 bases, with 24 bases between them. Germline lookup yields CDR1 SGDLS and CDR2 YYNGEE. CDR3 length equals 15 residues. The CDR3 nucleotides are TGTGCCAGTTCGCCCGAGGGGGGGCGTAAGGGGACCCAGTACTTC. This sequence encodes CASSPEGGRKGTQYF.

This chain links TRBV29-1 with TRBJ1-5, with a possible D match to TRBD1 (5 bases). Per germline, CDR1 SQVTM and CDR2 ANQGSEA. The length of the CDR3 is 15 residues. Deletions cut 4 bases from V and 3 bases from J, with 16 bases between. CDR3 amino acids: CSVGGQGSNNQPQHF. CDR3 nucleotide sequence: TGCAGCGTTGGGGGCCAGGGCAGTAACAATCAGCCCCAGCATTTT.

J is TRBJ2-1 and V is TRBV25-1, with 7 bases matching TRBD1. CDR3 length: 15 residues. Trimming took 2 bases from V and 1 from J; bases not matched to a gene: 2. Per germline, CDR1 MGHDK and CDR2 SYGVNS. The CDR3, as DNA: TGTGCCAGCAGTGAAGCGACAGGGTCCTACAATGAGCAGTTCTTC. Translated: CASSEATGSYNEQFF.

The chain recombines TRBV11-3 with TRBJ2-5; D possibly corresponds to TRBD2 (5 bases). CDR1 is SGHNT, CDR2 YENEEA, per germline. V gave up 7 bases and J gave up 5 bases, with 14 bases separating them. The CDR3 is made up of 13 amino acids. Here the CDR3 reads CASTKGAAETQYF. CDR3 bases: TGTGCCAGCACCAAAGGAGCGGCGGAGACCCAGTACTTC.

As DNA, the CDR3 is TGTGCCAGCAGCCCCCGAGTTGCGGGCGGTGAGCAGTTCTTC. Translated, it gives CASSPRVAGGEQFF. The chain couples TRBV4-2 to TRBJ2-1; tentatively, D is TRBD2 (5 bases). This CDR3 has 14 amino acids. Per the germline V gene, CDR1 is LGHNA and CDR2 is YNFKEQ. V was trimmed by 4 bases and J by 9 bases, leaving 16 bases between them.

This clone turned up a few times. The chain uses TRBV5-4 and TRBJ2-5, with a tentative D call TRBD2 (5 bases). Germline-derived CDR1 and CDR2 are SGHNT and YYREEE (reference sequence). The CDR3 loop spans 16 amino acids. V gave up 6 bases and J gave up 0 bases, with 18 bases separating them. The DNA of the CDR3 is TGTGCCAGCAAACCGGGAACATCCGGGTACCAAGAGACCCAGTACTTC. Translated: CASKPGTSGYQETQYF.

The table lists this clone with a few counts. This sequence joins TRBV7-2 and TRBJ1-2, with TRBD1 identical over 7 bases. The CDR3 loop spans 14 amino acids. Germline V gene sequence: CDR1 SGHTA, CDR2 FQGNSA. The J segment lost 8 bases and the V segment lost 1 base, leaving 7 bases of the junction unmatched. The CDR3 here is CASSLGETGRGYTF. The CDR3 region has the DNA TGTGCCAGCAGCTTAGGAGAGACAGGGAGGGGCTACACCTTC.

V and J are TRBV11-2 and TRBJ1-2; TRBD1 is a possible D gene (6 bases). The CDR3 is 14 residues long. The germline CDR1 and CDR2 sequences are SGHAT and FQNNGV. The V end was cut by 7 bases, the J end by 8 bases, with 20 bases between. In nucleotides, the CDR3 is TGTGCCAGCACCAATCTCCGGGGGGCGCACGGCTACACCTTC. This codes for CASTNLRGAHGYTF. Full variable domain (outside the CDR3, taken from reference TRBV11-2 and TRBJ1-2): EAGVAQSPRYKIIEKRQSVAFWCNPISGHATLYWYQQILGQGPKLLIQFQNNGVVDDSQLPKDRFSAERLKGVDSTLKIQPAKLEDSAVYLCASTNLRGAHGYTFGSGTRLTVV.